The clone carrying this T cell receptor (beta chain) has more than one count but fewer than ten. The time point denotes: pre-sensitization, week 0. Noted treatment: therapeutic diphenylcyclopropenone sensitization with weekly scalp DPC. V shed 3 bases and J shed 1 base, with 11 bases lying between them. Germline assignment: CDR1 MNHEY and CDR2 SVGEGT. The CDR3 contains 15 residues. TCRdb called the RACE reads again in MiXCR, with one record for every CDR3 protein. The data hold some 250,000 distinct CDR3 sequences, with almost 8% observed a single time. This sample stems from a study of human T cells and chemical hapten exposure. Overall study context: TCR yields differed between samples (mainly from small differences in pooled library volume).

V gene TRBV6-2 or TRBV6-3 combines with J gene TRBJ2-3; D remains ambiguous. This receptor was identified in a young man with alopecia areata. Some clones in this sample may be carry-over from other donors' samples. The starting material was whole blood, obtained in connection with sensitization to the hapten diphenylcyclopropenone (DPC). CDR3 bases: TGTGCCAGCAGTTATGAAAGCGCCGGCACAGATACGCAGTATTTT. It yields the protein CASSYESAGTDTQYF.